Below, 17 T cell receptor beta chains from the same sample are listed, as sequenced in a study of human T cells and chemical hapten exposure listed by TCRdb under 2021. Read against the paper, the sample's time point label means: pre-sensitization, week 0. This sample's treatment or condition label indicates: therapeutic diphenylcyclopropenone sensitization with weekly scalp DPC. Libraries were prepared through RACE. Sequencing used a NextSeq 500. TCRdb's own reprocessing of the public reads used fastp at Q25 and MiXCR and kept productive beta chains. Rows with one shared CDR3 protein collapse into an entry with the most common genes and DNA. In this sample the table shows some 300,000 distinct CDR3 sequences, 5.5% of which occur a single time. Of the sample, over 7% is held by the ten largest clones. This material consisted of whole blood, taken in connection with sensitization to the hapten diphenylcyclopropenone (DPC). The source is a young woman with alopecia areata. Some clones in this sample may be carry-over from other donors' samples.

This clonotype was picked up many times. Possible read error: a much larger clone is one base away. The chain combines TRBV7-2 with TRBJ1-1; D remains ambiguous. The CDR3 sequence is 12 residues long. Trimming took off 2 bases at V and 4 bases at J, with 5 bases between the two ends. Looked up from germline, CDR1 is SGHTA and CDR2 is FQGNSA. CDR3 sequence (DNA): TGTGCCAGCAGCTTAATGAGCACTGAAGCTTTCTTT. Translation gives CASSLMSTEAFF.

This clonotype was recorded many times. The chain combines TRBV7-9 with TRBJ1-4; unclear D gene. The germline V gene encodes CDR1 SEHNR and CDR2 FQNEAQ (reference sequence). The CDR3 is 14 amino acids. The V and J ends lost 11 bases and 5 bases respectively, with 18 bases between them. CDR3 nucleotides: TGTGCCTGTATTAAAGGGAGGATGAATGAAAAACTGTTTTTT. Amino acid sequence: CACIKGRMNEKLFF.

This chain joins TRBV3-1 and TRBJ2-2; 11 nucleotides match TRBD2. Germline CDR1 and CDR2: LGHDT and YNNKEL (reference sequence). The V and J ends lost 4 bases and 5 bases, in that order; junction bases with no gene match: 9. CDR3 size: 17 residues. CDR3 sequence (DNA): TGTGCCAGCAGCCTCCATAGGAGACTAGCGGGAACCGGGGAGCTGTTTTTT. Amino acid sequence: CASSLHRRLAGTGELFF.

This clonotype was seen many times. V is TRBV25-1 and J is TRBJ2-2; 8 bases match TRBD1. The CDR3 consists of 15 residues. CDR1 and CDR2 from the germline V gene are MGHDK and SYGVNS. V was clipped by 4 bases and J by 6 bases; unmatched bases: 7. CDR3: CASSVKTGEAGELFF. CDR3 DNA sequence: TGTGCCAGCAGTGTAAAGACAGGGGAGGCCGGGGAGCTGTTTTTT.

Only a few counts were recorded for this clonotype. The V gene is TRBV12-5, the J gene TRBJ2-7; the D call may be TRBD1 or TRBD2 (5 bases each). The CDR3 covers 14 residues. Trimming pared 7 bases from V and 0 bases from J, leaving 13 bases between. Per germline, CDR1 LGHNT and CDR2 FRNRAP. CDR3 residues: CASAGTESSYEQYF. CDR3 nucleotide sequence: TGTGCTAGTGCCGGGACCGAGAGCTCCTACGAGCAGTACTTC.

This clonotype was recorded many times. The chain carries TRBV12-3 or TRBV12-4 and TRBJ1-2, with 8 bases identical to TRBD1. CDR3 size: 14 residues. The junction had 8 bases not matched to a gene; V was cut back by 4 bases and J by 7 bases. The DNA for the CDR3 is TGTGCCAGCAGTTGGGACAGGCAATCAGGTGGCTACACCTTC. Translated, it gives CASSWDRQSGGYTF.

This clonotype was seen many times. The DNA of the CDR3 is TGTGCTAGTGGTCTCTCCTACAACAATGAGCAGTTCTTC. The encoded protein is CASGLSYNNEQFF. V and J are TRBV12-5 and TRBJ2-1; no firm D call. The V gene lost 5 bases and the J gene lost 5 bases, with 10 bases spanning the gap. Germline V CDR1 and CDR2: LGHNT, FRNRAP. The CDR3 spans 13 residues. The full variable domain, rest sourced from reference TRBV12-5 and TRBJ2-1, is DARVTQTPRHKVTEMGQEVTMRCQPILGHNTVFWYRQTMMQGLELLAYFRNRAPLDDSGMPKDRFSAEMPDATLATLKIQPSEPRDSAVYFCASGLSYNNEQFFGPGTRLTVL.

This clonotype was counted a few times. This rearrangement joins TRBV11-2 to TRBJ1-2, with TRBD1 matching 10 bases. There are 16 residues in the CDR3. The junction had 7 bases not matched to a gene; V was cut back by 6 bases and J by 0 bases. Germline V CDR1 and CDR2: SGHAT, FQNNGV. The CDR3 protein is CASRIPGQGPNYGYTF. The CDR3 DNA follows: TGTGCCAGCAGAATACCGGGACAGGGGCCTAACTATGGCTACACCTTC.

The V gene is TRBV6-2 or TRBV6-3, the J gene TRBJ2-7, with 7 bases fitting TRBD1. CDR1 and CDR2 (germline): MNHEY, SVGEGT. The CDR3 sequence is 13 residues long. V shed 5 bases, J shed 3 bases, and the junction held 4 bases outside the gene matches. In DNA form, the CDR3 reads TGTGCCAGCAGTCGGGACAGCCACTACGAGCAGTACTTC. It yields the protein CASSRDSHYEQYF.

In its sample, this clonotype was seen a few times. The rearrangement uses TRBV6-2 or TRBV6-3 and TRBJ2-2; D may be TRBD1 (6 bases). Germline V lookup: CDR1 MNHEY, CDR2 SVGEGT. Trimming pared 2 bases from V and 5 bases from J, leaving 18 bases between. This CDR3 is built from 17 residues. CDR3 bases: TGTGCCAGCAGTTACCTTGCGGGCAGGGGATGGACCGGGGAGCTGTTTTTT. Encoded protein: CASSYLAGRGWTGELFF.

This clonotype was seen many times. The chain has TRBV5-1 and TRBJ2-3; 9 bases match TRBD1. Per the germline V gene, CDR1 is SGHRS and CDR2 is YFSETQ. The CDR3 sequence is 15 residues long. After removal of 4 bases from V and 6 bases from J, the junction contained 9 bases not matched to a gene. The CDR3 DNA reads TGCGCCAGCAGCCCCGTCGGGACAGGGCTGGATACGCAGTATTTT. Its translation: CASSPVGTGLDTQYF.

At least ten counts were recorded for this clonotype. The rearrangement uses TRBV27 and TRBJ1-6, with a tentative D call TRBD1 (5 bases). V shed 8 bases and J shed 7 bases, with 21 bases lying between them. This CDR3 contains 16 residues. CDR1 is MNHEY, CDR2 SMNVEV, per germline (reference sequence). This CDR3 is CASAFRSGTVNSPLHF. CDR3 sequence (DNA): TGTGCCAGCGCGTTTCGGTCCGGGACGGTAAATTCACCCCTCCACTTT.

This clonotype was counted ten times or more. The rearrangement uses TRBV12-3 or TRBV12-4 and TRBJ2-1; maybe TRBD2 (6 bases). V lost 3 bases, J lost 5 bases, and 14 bases lay in between. The CDR3 spans 15 residues. CDR3 DNA: TGTGCCAGCAGTTTGCCCCGGGACTTAAACAATGAGCAGTTCTTC. Its protein product is CASSLPRDLNNEQFF.

This clonotype was seen repeatedly, ten times or more. This rearrangement joins TRBV6-1 to TRBJ1-4; D perhaps matches TRBD1 (6 bases). The CDR3 contains 14 residues. Trimming removed 2 bases at V and 8 bases at J, with 12 bases between. CDR1 MNHNS and CDR2 SASEGT come from the germline V gene. In DNA, the CDR3 is TGTGCCAGCAGTGAAAATACAGGGCGGGAAAAACTGTTTTTT. Its translation: CASSENTGREKLFF.

On this clonotype itself: Since a much larger clone is just one base distant, this may be a read error. The J gene is TRBJ2-7, the V gene TRBV6-6; no clear D. V was cut by 7 bases and J by 8 bases, with 24 bases left in between. The CDR3 sequence is 15 residues long. Germline CDR1 MNHNY, CDR2 SVGAGI (reference sequence). CDR3 sequence reads: CASNQHHGPPIKQYF. The CDR3 nucleotides are TGTGCCAGCAATCAACATCACGGCCCGCCGATCAAGCAGTACTTC.

This clonotype came up many times. The J gene is TRBJ1-1, the V gene TRBV7-3; TRBD1 matches 9 bases. The CDR3 is 17 amino acids. CDR1 is SGHTA and CDR2 is FQGTGA in the germline V gene. V dropped 5 bases and J dropped 1; count of bases not matched to a gene: 11. Here the CDR3 DNA reads TGTGCCAGCAGCCCCTTGGGACAGGGAAATGAGAACACTGAAGCTTTCTTT. As protein: CASSPLGQGNENTEAFF.

This clonotype occurred a few times. The chain couples TRBV6-2 or TRBV6-3 to TRBJ2-7; D remains ambiguous. Looked up from germline, CDR1 is MNHEY and CDR2 is SVGEGT. The CDR3 contains 12 residues. V was pared by 2 bases and J by 6 bases, with 8 bases between. Here the CDR3 reads CASSYEESEQYF. CDR3 bases: TGTGCCAGCAGTTACGAGGAAAGCGAGCAGTACTTC.